The 25 T cell receptor beta chains in this list originate from one sample, sequenced in a study of CD8 T cells in ankylosing spondylitis. Each CDR3 protein gets one entry after TCRdb re-called the 5' RACE reads with MiXCR. The table includes just over 150,000 distinct CDR3 sequences, around 16% detected once. Sequencing was performed on blood, either unsorted or a sorted T cell fraction (not recorded which). Receptors originate from a male donor with ankylosing spondylitis or in good health (not recorded which).

This clonotype was detected only a few times. The junction differs from germline at one of its ends, possibly a read error. The gene calls are TRBV24-1 and TRBJ1-1, with D possibly matching TRBD1 (6 bases). CDR1 and CDR2 (germline): KGHDR, SFDVKD. This CDR3 has 12 amino acids. CDR3: CATSDYRAEAFF. The DNA of the CDR3 is TGTGCCACCAGTGATTACAGGGCTGAGGCTTTCTTT.

Comment on this clonotype: Relative to the germline gene, one junction end is altered; a read error may explain this. The V gene is TRBV20-1, the J gene TRBJ1-1, with D unresolved. In germline, CDR1 is DFQATT, CDR2 SNEGSKA (reference sequence). The CDR3 has 13 amino acids. CDR3: CSAKSRANSEAFF. DNA for the CDR3: TGCAGTGCTAAATCTAGAGCTAACAGTGAAGCTTTCTTT.

Only a few counts were recorded for this clonotype. This may be a read error, as it is one base from a much larger clone. The rearrangement links TRBV7-9 to TRBJ1-5; a possible D gene is TRBD1 (6 bases). Germline lookup yields CDR1 SEHNR and CDR2 FQNEAQ (reference sequence). The CDR3 is made up of 13 amino acids. V lost 5 bases and J lost 5, with 10 bases in between. The CDR3 region has the DNA TGTGCCAGCAGCGGACAGACCCATCAGCCCCAGCATTTT. Its translation: CASSGQTHQPQHF. Drawing the rest from reference TRBV7-9 and TRBJ1-5, the complete variable domain is DTGVSQNPRHKITKRGQNVTFRCDPISEHNRLYWYRQTLGQGPEFLTYFQNEAQLEKSRLLSDRFSAERPKGSFSTLEIQRTEQGDSAMYLCASSGQTHQPQHFGDGTRLSIL.

Only one count was recorded for this clonotype. The rearrangement joins TRBV6-5 to TRBJ2-2; D gene unclear. Germline V gene sequence: CDR1 MNHEY, CDR2 SVGAGI. The CDR3 consists of 18 residues. V dropped 6 bases and J dropped 0 bases, with 20 bases sitting between them. CDR3 nucleotides: TGTGCCAGCAGCCCCGTAGGAGACCTAGGATCGAACACCGGGGAGCTGTTTTTT. As protein: CASSPVGDLGSNTGELFF.

This clonotype appeared a few times. The chain joins TRBV12-3 or TRBV12-4 to TRBJ2-1; D is perhaps TRBD1 (6 bases). The germline V and J ends were trimmed by 6 bases and 4 bases, with 25 bases remaining between them. This CDR3 spans 18 amino acids. CDR3 protein: CASRYSPRRDNHYNEQFF. The CDR3 nucleotides are TGTGCCAGCAGGTATTCCCCTCGCAGGGACAATCATTACAATGAGCAGTTCTTC.

This clonotype was counted ten times or more. CDR3 sequence (DNA): TGCAGCGTTCGCGAGAATAGCAATCAGCCCCAGCATTTT. Its translation is CSVRENSNQPQHF. The genes are TRBV29-1 and TRBJ1-5, with D hard to call. This CDR3 has 13 amino acids. Trimming left V 5 bases short and J 0 bases short, with 8 bases between. The germline V gene has CDR1 SQVTM and CDR2 ANQGSEA.

This clonotype was seen at least ten times. This chain connects TRBV7-6 to TRBJ1-1, with 8 bases that match TRBD1. Trimming cost V 5 bases and J 0 bases; bases outside gene matches: 5. The germline CDR1 and CDR2 sequences are SGHVS and FNYEAQ. The CDR3 loop spans 15 amino acids. The CDR3 reads CASSRGQALNTEAFF. The CDR3 nucleotides are TGTGCCAGCAGCCGGGGACAGGCCCTGAACACTGAAGCTTTCTTT.

In this sample, this clonotype turned up a few times. V usage is TRBV30 and J usage is TRBJ1-4, with no clear D. The CDR3 is 16 amino acids. Germline-derived CDR1 and CDR2 are GTSNPN and SVGIG (reference sequence). Trimming shortened V by 1 base and J by 8 bases, and 20 bases separated the two germline ends. The CDR3 DNA reads TGTGCCTGGAGTGCTCCCAGTGGGTTATACGGGGAAAAACTGTTTTTT. Amino acid sequence: CAWSAPSGLYGEKLFF.

V is TRBV11-2 and J is TRBJ1-1; the match to TRBD1 covers 9 bases. CDR3 length: 14 amino acids. Germline assignment: CDR1 SGHAT and CDR2 FQNNGV. J was trimmed by 4 bases and V by 7 bases; bases with no gene match: 7. The CDR3: CASNKNRGLTEAFF. CDR3 bases: TGTGCCAGCAACAAAAACAGGGGGCTCACTGAAGCTTTCTTT.

This clonotype was recorded at least ten times. The V call is TRBV10-3, the J call TRBJ1-4; 7 nucleotides match TRBD1. J gave up 11 bases and V 7 bases, and 7 bases lay outside the gene matches. Germline V gene lookup returns CDR1 ENHRY and CDR2 SYGVKD. The CDR3 has 12 residues. The CDR3 sequence: CAIKGADEKLFF. The CDR3 DNA reads TGTGCCATCAAGGGGGCCGACGAGAAACTGTTTTTT.

This clonotype was counted only a few times. V gene TRBV2 combines with J gene TRBJ2-5, with D perhaps TRBD2 (6 bases). V lost 7 bases to trimming and J lost 1 base, with 13 bases between them. Germline CDR1 SNHLY, CDR2 FYNNEI. The CDR3 runs 14 residues. The CDR3 spells CASIAGTFQETQYF. As DNA, the CDR3 is TGTGCCAGCATTGCCGGGACTTTCCAAGAGACCCAGTACTTC.

There are many counts of this clonotype. The rearrangement joins TRBV20-1 to TRBJ2-3; 14 bases map to TRBD2. V was pared by 5 bases and J by 3 bases, with 7 bases of the junction left unmatched. The V gene's germline CDR1 is DFQATT and CDR2 SNEGSKA (reference sequence). This CDR3 has 16 amino acids. Written as DNA, the CDR3 is TGCAGTGCTTTTCCCGGGACTAGCGGGAGTACAGATACGCAGTATTTT. Protein sequence: CSAFPGTSGSTDTQYF.

This clonotype was counted ten times or more. This chain connects TRBV5-1 to TRBJ2-3, with a possible D match to TRBD1 (5 bases). The V end was cut by 5 bases, the J end by 6 bases, with 16 bases between. This CDR3 has 14 amino acids. Germline assignment: CDR1 SGHRS and CDR2 YFSETQ. In nucleotides, the CDR3 is TGCGCCAGCAGTAAAACCCGCAGGGTTGATACGCAGTATTTT. Translation: CASSKTRRVDTQYF. The entire variable domain, with the rest obtained from reference TRBV5-1 and TRBJ2-3, is as follows: KAGVTQTPRYLIKTRGQQVTLSCSPISGHRSVSWYQQTPGQGLQFLFEYFSETQRNKGNFPGRFSGRQFSNSRSEMNVSTLELGDSALYLCASSKTRRVDTQYFGPGTRLTVL.

This clonotype was seen many times. V usage is TRBV7-8 and J usage is TRBJ2-1; 14 bases are shared with TRBD2. Trimming at V came to 5 bases and at J to 4 bases, leaving 4 bases not matched to a gene. CDR1 and CDR2 from the germline V gene are SGHVS and FQNEAQ. The CDR3 contains 16 residues. Here the CDR3 reads CASSTRLAGGYNEQFF. In DNA form, the CDR3 reads TGTGCCAGCAGCACGCGACTAGCGGGAGGGTACAATGAGCAGTTCTTC.

This clonotype was recorded at least ten times. The rearrangement links TRBV20-1 to TRBJ1-5; D is unresolved. With 1 base removed from V and 5 bases from J, the gap between germline ends came to 9 bases. Germline V CDR1 and CDR2: DFQATT, SNEGSKA (reference sequence). This CDR3 comprises 13 residues. CDR3 in amino acids: CSARGQRDQPQHF. In nucleotides, the CDR3 is TGCAGTGCTAGAGGGCAAAGGGATCAGCCCCAGCATTTT.

The CDR3 loop is CALREGPTYEQYF. Written as DNA, the CDR3 is TGTGCCCTTAGGGAGGGCCCAACCTACGAGCAGTACTTC. This chain links TRBV10-3 with TRBJ2-7; 7 bases align to TRBD2. V lost 11 bases, J lost 2 bases, and 9 bases stayed unmatched. Germline assignment: CDR1 ENHRY and CDR2 SYGVKD. There are 13 residues in the CDR3.

This clonotype was seen a few times. The CDR3 spells CASSGGLAELYEQYF. The CDR3 DNA reads as TGTGCCAGCTCCGGCGGGCTAGCGGAACTTTACGAGCAGTACTTC. The chain has TRBV18 and TRBJ2-7, with 7 nucleotides matching TRBD2. The CDR3 runs to 15 residues. Germline trimming cut 6 bases from V and 4 bases from J; bases unmatched to any gene: 12. Per germline, CDR1 KGHSH and CDR2 LQKENI. Filled out from reference TRBV18 and TRBJ2-7, the complete variable domain reads NAGVMQNPRHLVRRRGQEARLRCSPMKGHSHVYWYRQLPEEGLKFMVYLQKENIIDESGMPKERFSAEFPKEGPSILRIQQVVRGDSAAYFCASSGGLAELYEQYFGPGTRLTVT.

A single count supports this clonotype. CDR3 nucleotides: TGTGCCATCAGGGACGGTACCAATCAGCCCCAGCATTTT. Encoded protein: CAIRDGTNQPQHF. This chain links TRBV10-3 with TRBJ1-5; D is uncertain. Deletions cut 6 bases from V and 3 bases from J, with 9 bases between. Germline CDR1 reads ENHRY; CDR2 reads SYGVKD. The CDR3 has 13 amino acids.

This clonotype was seen ten or more times. The chain links TRBV24-1 to TRBJ2-1; tentative D call: TRBD2 (6 bases). This CDR3 spans 13 amino acids. Germline V CDR1 and CDR2: KGHDR, SFDVKD. V was shortened by 1 base and J by 13 bases, with 13 bases between the two germline ends. Written as DNA, the CDR3 is TGTGCCACCAGTGATTTATTGGGGGGATACCAGTTCTTC. Translation: CATSDLLGGYQFF.

This clonotype has a count of ten or more. A read error may account for a junction end that differs from germline. CDR3 in amino acids: CASSQEWQSNEKLFF. The CDR3 nucleotides are TGTGCCAGCAGCCAAGAGTGGCAGTCTAATGAGAAACTGTTTTTT. J is TRBJ1-4 and V is TRBV3-1; D unresolved. This CDR3 has 15 amino acids. Germline values: CDR1 LGHDT, CDR2 YNNKEL (reference sequence).

The gene calls are TRBV2 and TRBJ1-1, with a possible D match to TRBD1 (5 bases). The CDR3 runs to 15 residues. CDR1 and CDR2 from the germline V gene are SNHLY and FYNNEI. The V end was cut by 7 bases, the J end by 5 bases, with 20 bases between. The CDR3 nucleotides read TGTGCCAGCAAGAGAGCCTGGGGGGTAGGAACTGAAGCTTTCTTT. Its translation: CASKRAWGVGTEAFF. The whole variable domain, filled in from reference TRBV2 and TRBJ1-1, reads EPEVTQTPSHQVTQMGQEVILRCVPISNHLYFYWYRQILGQKVEFLVSFYNNEISEKSEIFDDQFSVERPDGSNFTLKIRSTKLEDSAMYFCASKRAWGVGTEAFFGQGTRLTVV.

This clonotype has a count of ten or more. The chain joins TRBV6-2 or TRBV6-3 to TRBJ2-3; TRBD2 matches at 8 bases. The V gene end was trimmed by 2 bases and the J gene end by 5 bases; junction bases not matched to a gene: 6. CDR1 is MNHEY and CDR2 is SVGEGT in the germline V gene. There are 15 residues in the CDR3. For the CDR3, the DNA is TGTGCCAGCAGTTACCTCGGGACTAGTCTAGATACGCAGTATTTT. Its protein product is CASSYLGTSLDTQYF.

The table lists this clonotype with a few counts. The V gene is TRBV7-9, the J gene TRBJ1-6; 8 bases are a match to TRBD1. This CDR3 is built from 15 residues. The V gene end was trimmed by 2 bases and the J gene end by 8 bases; junction bases not matched to a gene: 5. The germline gives CDR1 SEHNR, CDR2 FQNEAQ (reference sequence). Here the CDR3 reads CASSLTGQVDSPLHF. In DNA, the CDR3 is TGTGCCAGCAGCTTAACGGGACAGGTTGATTCACCCCTCCACTTT.

The sample holds many counts of this clonotype. The rearrangement links TRBV20-1 to TRBJ2-5, with TRBD2 as a possible D gene (5 bases). The CDR3 sequence is 16 residues long. Germline CDR1 is DFQATT and CDR2 is SNEGSKA (reference sequence). V was clipped by 5 bases and J by 2 bases, with 21 bases between them. CDR3 region: CSARSPDSSQQETQYF. The DNA for the CDR3 is TGCAGTGCTCGGTCTCCGGACTCCTCTCAACAAGAGACCCAGTACTTC.

At least ten counts were recorded for this clonotype. The chain joins TRBV20-1 to TRBJ2-6; D call uncertain. Trimming stripped 3 bases from V and 1 base from J, with 7 bases between. Looked up from germline, CDR1 is DFQATT and CDR2 is SNEGSKA (reference sequence). This CDR3 region has 14 residues. This CDR3 is CSASQGSGANVLTF. The DNA for the CDR3 is TGCAGTGCTAGTCAAGGGTCTGGGGCCAACGTCCTGACTTTC.